This entry lists 20 T cell receptor beta chains sequenced from one sample in a study of cytomegalovirus exposure and HLA in healthy donors. PCR involved 60 Vbeta and 13 Jbeta primers. The repertoire was sequenced with immunoSEQ multiplex PCR; TCRdb's copy has only in-frame clones and lacks some. The sample includes 200,000 to 250,000 clones, 75% to 85% of them seen just once. The source material was PBMCs. The receptors were sampled from a woman between 40 and 55 years old in good health and CMV-seronegative.

V gene TRBV27 combines with J gene TRBJ2-1, with 9 bases matching TRBD1. From germline, CDR1 is MNHEY and CDR2 SMNVEV (reference sequence). V shed 5 bases and J 12 bases; nucleotides not matched to a gene: 8. The CDR3 has 13 residues. CDR3 amino acids: CASSTGQGMRQFF. Written as DNA, the CDR3 is TGTGCCAGCAGTACGGGACAGGGTATGCGGCAGTTCTTC.

The genes are TRBV18 and TRBJ1-1, with a possible D match to TRBD1 (6 bases). CDR3 length equals 14 residues. The V and J ends lost 5 bases and 0 bases respectively, with 10 bases between them. CDR1 is KGHSH and CDR2 is LQKENI in the germline V gene. In DNA form, the CDR3 reads TGTGCCAGCTCAACGGACAGCCTGAACACTGAAGCTTTCTTT. Its protein is CASSTDSLNTEAFF.

The chain joins TRBV18 to TRBJ1-1; 8 positions match TRBD1. This CDR3 has 16 residues. J lost 0 bases, V lost 1 base, and 4 bases had no gene match. The germline V gene encodes CDR1 KGHSH and CDR2 LQKENI. CDR3 in DNA: TGTGCCAGCTCACCACAAGGACAGGGAATGAACACTGAAGCTTTCTTT. Translation gives CASSPQGQGMNTEAFF. The whole variable domain, remainder taken from reference TRBV18 and TRBJ1-1, is NAGVMQNPRHLVRRRGQEARLRCSPMKGHSHVYWYRQLPEEGLKFMVYLQKENIIDESGMPKERFSAEFPKEGPSILRIQQVVRGDSAAYFCASSPQGQGMNTEAFFGQGTRLTVV.

This clone has only a few counts. The chain has TRBV19 and TRBJ1-5, with 11 bases aligning to TRBD1. The CDR3 spans 14 residues. CDR1 and CDR2 from the germline V gene are LNHDA and SQIVND (reference sequence). V dropped 2 bases and J dropped 10; count of bases not matched to a gene: 4. In nucleotides, the CDR3 is TGTGCCAGTAGTATAAGAGGACAGGGGGCCCCCCAGCATTTT. Translation: CASSIRGQGAPQHF.

This clone appeared a single time. This chain uses TRBV27 with TRBJ2-1; D gene ambiguous. With 3 bases removed from V and 5 bases from J, the gap between germline ends came to 5 bases. Germline V CDR1 and CDR2: MNHEY, SMNVEV (reference sequence). This CDR3 has 12 amino acids. The CDR3 coding sequence is TGTGCCAGCAGTTTTCCTAACAATGAGCAGTTCTTC. Translating gives CASSFPNNEQFF.

This sequence joins TRBV7-8 and TRBJ2-1; 11 positions match TRBD2. Losses at the gene ends were 4 bases for V and 6 bases for J; bases not matched to a gene: 17. Germline V CDR1 and CDR2: SGHVS, FQNEAQ. The length of the CDR3 is 19 residues. CDR3 sequence reads: CASSSPTVSGRARGNEQFF. Here the CDR3 DNA reads TGTGCCAGCAGCTCTCCGACGGTTAGCGGGAGGGCCCGGGGCAATGAGCAGTTCTTC.

The rearrangement links TRBV27 to TRBJ2-7; 7 bases match TRBD1. The V gene end was trimmed by 4 bases and the J gene end by 2 bases; junction bases not matched to a gene: 8. Germline V CDR1 and CDR2: MNHEY, SMNVEV (reference sequence). The CDR3 contains 15 residues. The CDR3 region is CASSSRTGTTYEQYF. DNA for the CDR3: TGTGCCAGCAGTTCTCGGACAGGAACAACCTACGAGCAGTACTTC.

The chain carries TRBV2 and TRBJ1-6; no definite D call. The CDR3 contains 15 residues. The ends were cut back, 6 bases at V and 0 bases at J, with 9 bases in the middle. Germline V gives CDR1 SNHLY, CDR2 FYNNEI. This CDR3 is CASSLYSSYNSPLHF. In nucleotides, the CDR3 is TGTGCCAGCAGCCTATATAGCTCCTATAATTCACCCCTCCACTTT.

This chain connects TRBV5-1 to TRBJ1-1; D not certain. This CDR3 is 15 amino acids long. CDR1 SGHRS and CDR2 YFSETQ come from the germline V gene. The V end lost 4 bases, the J end lost 3 bases, and 16 bases lay between the germline ends. CDR3 DNA sequence: TGCGCCAGCAGCCCCCCGGGTGTGCAGCACACTGAAGCTTTCTTT. It translates to CASSPPGVQHTEAFF.

The rearrangement uses TRBV30 and TRBJ2-1; 9 nucleotides agree with TRBD1. V shed 4 bases, J shed 2 bases, and the junction held 3 bases outside the gene matches. Germline V gene lookup returns CDR1 GTSNPN and CDR2 SVGIG (reference sequence). The CDR3 totals 14 residues. The CDR3 loop reads CAWNGDRAYNEQFF. DNA of the CDR3: TGTGCCTGGAACGGGGACAGGGCCTACAATGAGCAGTTCTTC. The whole variable domain, filled in from reference TRBV30 and TRBJ2-1, reads SQTIHQWPATLVQPVGSPLSLECTVEGTSNPNLYWYRQAAGRGLQLLFYSVGIGQISSEVPQNLSASRPQDRQFILSSKKLLLSDSGFYLCAWNGDRAYNEQFFGPGTRLTVL.

The chain employs TRBV21-1 and TRBJ1-5; the table's D call, TRBD1, has no DNA check behind it. TRBV21-1 counts as a pseudogene. This CDR3 contains 17 residues. The chain's CDR3 is CASSATGVSNSNQPQHF. CDR3 nucleotides: TGTGCCAGCAGTGCGACAGGGGTATCAAATAGCAATCAGCCCCAGCATTTT.

There are a few counts of this clone. This chain links TRBV25-1 with TRBJ1-4; D is perhaps TRBD1 (6 bases). The V end was cut by 4 bases, the J end by 8 bases, with 14 bases between. Germline lookup yields CDR1 MGHDK and CDR2 SYGVNS. This CDR3 is 14 amino acids long. The CDR3 here is CASSARNRDEKLFF. Written as DNA, the CDR3 is TGTGCCAGCAGTGCCCGGAACAGGGACGAAAAACTGTTTTTT.

The rearrangement uses TRBV5-8 and TRBJ2-3, with 11 bases that match TRBD1. In germline, CDR1 is SGHTS, CDR2 YDEGEE. CDR3 length: 16 amino acids. The trim removed 5 bases at V and 4 bases at J, leaving 9 bases unmatched. This CDR3 is CASSPGQGVIADTQYF. The DNA for the CDR3 is TGTGCCAGCAGTCCGGGACAGGGGGTAATTGCAGATACGCAGTATTTT.

The V call is TRBV30, the J call TRBJ1-2, with 10 bases lining up with TRBD1. Germline assignment: CDR1 GTSNPN and CDR2 SVGIG (reference sequence). The CDR3 totals 15 residues. V was clipped by 5 bases and J by 0 bases; unmatched bases: 6. CDR3 DNA: TGTGCCTGGGAGGACGGACAGGGGGCTAACTATGGCTACACCTTC. This gives the protein CAWEDGQGANYGYTF.

The chain employs TRBV11-3 and TRBJ1-1, with a tentative D call TRBD1 (6 bases). The CDR3 has 15 amino acids. Germline V CDR1 and CDR2: SGHNT, YENEEA. V gave up 2 bases and J gave up 1 base, with 11 bases separating them. In nucleotides, the CDR3 is TGTGCCAGCAGCTTACAAACAGGGTCGAACACTGAAGCTTTCTTT. Amino acid sequence: CASSLQTGSNTEAFF.

This rearrangement joins TRBV28 to TRBJ1-1; D is possibly TRBD1 (6 bases). The V end lost 2 bases, the J end lost 4 bases, and 11 bases lay between the germline ends. The CDR3 covers 14 residues. Germline V lookup: CDR1 MDHEN, CDR2 SYDVKM. CDR3 protein: CASSLQGLGTEAFF. The CDR3 DNA is TGTGCCAGCAGTTTACAGGGGCTGGGCACTGAAGCTTTCTTT.

The rearrangement uses TRBV4-1 and TRBJ1-2; D may be TRBD1 (6 bases). This CDR3 has 15 amino acids. V was shortened by 4 bases and J by 3 bases, with 15 bases between the two germline ends. Germline CDR1 reads MGHRA; CDR2 reads YSYEKL. The DNA for the CDR3 is TGCGCCAGCAGCCCTACCCGGGACACCTACTATGGCTACACCTTC. Its protein is CASSPTRDTYYGYTF.

This clone was found a few times. The V call is TRBV7-5, the J call TRBJ1-5; the table calls TRBD1, which could not be checked here. TRBV7-5 represents a pseudogene. The CDR3 runs to 13 residues. CDR3 loop: CVRSPRHTQPQHF. The CDR3 nucleotides are TGTGTCAGAAGCCCCAGGCATACTCAGCCCCAGCATTTT.

The chain recombines TRBV28 with TRBJ2-7; 9 nucleotides match TRBD2. Germline loops: CDR1 MDHEN, CDR2 SYDVKM. V gave up 9 bases and J gave up 7 bases; unmatched junction bases: 13. This CDR3 comprises 14 residues. CDR3 nucleotides: TGTGCCAGACCCGTACAGCGGGAGGCAGGGGAGCAGTACTTC. Translation: CARPVQREAGEQYF.

V gene TRBV12-5 combines with J gene TRBJ2-1, with TRBD2 identical over 11 bases. V lost 1 base, J lost 8 bases, and 4 bases stayed unmatched. This CDR3 is built from 15 residues. Germline values: CDR1 LGHNT, CDR2 FRNRAP. This CDR3 is CASGLGLAGFYEQFF. The CDR3 DNA reads as TGTGCTAGTGGTTTGGGACTAGCGGGGTTTTATGAGCAGTTCTTC.